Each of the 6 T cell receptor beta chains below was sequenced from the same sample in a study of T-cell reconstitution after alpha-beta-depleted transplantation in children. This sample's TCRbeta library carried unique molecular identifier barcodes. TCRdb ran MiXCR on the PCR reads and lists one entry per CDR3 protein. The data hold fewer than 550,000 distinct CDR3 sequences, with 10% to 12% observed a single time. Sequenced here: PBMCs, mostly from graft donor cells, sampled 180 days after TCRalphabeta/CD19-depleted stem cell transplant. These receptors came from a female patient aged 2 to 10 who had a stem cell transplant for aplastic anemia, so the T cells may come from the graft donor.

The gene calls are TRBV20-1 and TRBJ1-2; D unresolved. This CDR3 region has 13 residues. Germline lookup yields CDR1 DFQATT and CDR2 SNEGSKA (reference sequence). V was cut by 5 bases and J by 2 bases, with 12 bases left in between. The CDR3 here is CSAHRAGNYGYTF. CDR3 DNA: TGCAGTGCTCATCGAGCCGGCAACTATGGCTACACCTTC.

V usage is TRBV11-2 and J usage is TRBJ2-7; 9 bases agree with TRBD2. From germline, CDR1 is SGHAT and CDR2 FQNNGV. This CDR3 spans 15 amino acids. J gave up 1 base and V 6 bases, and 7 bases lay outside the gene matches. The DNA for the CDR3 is TGTGCCAGCAGTTCGACTAGCGGCAAGTCCTACGAGCAGTACGTC. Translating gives CASSSTSGKSYEQYV.

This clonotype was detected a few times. The CDR3 region is CSATLLAVYNEQFF. The CDR3 region has the DNA TGCAGTGCCACGCTTCTAGCGGTATACAATGAGCAGTTCTTC. V gene TRBV20-1 combines with J gene TRBJ2-1; TRBD2 matches at 7 bases. Looked up from germline, CDR1 is DFQATT and CDR2 is SNEGSKA (reference sequence). After removal of 6 bases from V and 4 bases from J, the junction contained 9 bases not matched to a gene. The CDR3 sequence is 14 residues long.

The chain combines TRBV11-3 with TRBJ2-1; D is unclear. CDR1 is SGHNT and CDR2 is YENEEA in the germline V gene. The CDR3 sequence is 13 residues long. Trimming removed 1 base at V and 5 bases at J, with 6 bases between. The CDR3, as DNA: TGTGCCAGCAGCTTAGGCCCAGACAATGAGCAGTTCTTC. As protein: CASSLGPDNEQFF.

CDR3 DNA sequence: TGTGCCAGCAGCGCCAGGAAAGCCCCCTCCAATGAGCAGTTCTTC. Translating it yields CASSARKAPSNEQFF. This sequence joins TRBV7-2 and TRBJ2-1; D is unclear. CDR1 SGHTA and CDR2 FQGNSA come from the germline V gene. Trimming pared 5 bases from V and 6 bases from J, leaving 17 bases between. The CDR3 contains 15 residues. Combining the CDR3 with reference TRBV7-2 and TRBJ2-1 gives the whole variable domain GAGVSQSPSNKVTEKGKDVELRCDPISGHTALYWYRQSLGQGLEFLIYFQGNSAPDKSGLPSDRFSAERTGGSVSTLTIQRTQQEDSAVYLCASSARKAPSNEQFFGPGTRLTVL.

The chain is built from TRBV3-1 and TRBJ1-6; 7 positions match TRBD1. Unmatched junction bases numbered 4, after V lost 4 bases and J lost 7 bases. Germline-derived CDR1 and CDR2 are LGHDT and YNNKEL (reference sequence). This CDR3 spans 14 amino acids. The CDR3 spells CASSRQGGNSPLHF. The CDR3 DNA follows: TGTGCCAGCAGCCGACAGGGCGGAAATTCACCCCTCCACTTT.